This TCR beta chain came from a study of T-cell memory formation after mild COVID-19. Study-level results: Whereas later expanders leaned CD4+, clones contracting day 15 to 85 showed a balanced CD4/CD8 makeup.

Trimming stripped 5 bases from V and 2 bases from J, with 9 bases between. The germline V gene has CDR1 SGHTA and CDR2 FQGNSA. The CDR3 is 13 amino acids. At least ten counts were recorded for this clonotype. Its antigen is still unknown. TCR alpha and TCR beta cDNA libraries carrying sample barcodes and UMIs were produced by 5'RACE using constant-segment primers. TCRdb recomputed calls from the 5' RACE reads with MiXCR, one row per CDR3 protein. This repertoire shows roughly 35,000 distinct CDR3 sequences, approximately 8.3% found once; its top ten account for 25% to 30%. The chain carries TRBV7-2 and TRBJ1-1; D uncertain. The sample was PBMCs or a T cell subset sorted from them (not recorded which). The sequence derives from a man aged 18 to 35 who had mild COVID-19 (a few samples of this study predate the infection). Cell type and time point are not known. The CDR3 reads CASSPYYNTEAFF. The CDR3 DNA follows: TGTGCCAGCAGCCCGTACTATAACACTGAAGCTTTCTTT.